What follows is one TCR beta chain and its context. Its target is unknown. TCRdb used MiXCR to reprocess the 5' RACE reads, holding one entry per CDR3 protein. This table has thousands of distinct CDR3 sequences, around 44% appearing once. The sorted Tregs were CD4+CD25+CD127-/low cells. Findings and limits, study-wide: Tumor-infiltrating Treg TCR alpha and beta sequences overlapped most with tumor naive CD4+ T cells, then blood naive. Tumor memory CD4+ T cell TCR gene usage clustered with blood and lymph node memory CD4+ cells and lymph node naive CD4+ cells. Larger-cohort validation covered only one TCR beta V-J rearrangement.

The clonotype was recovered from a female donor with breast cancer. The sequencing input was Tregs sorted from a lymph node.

CDR3 amino acids: CASSPQMGVNTEAFF. As DNA, the CDR3 is TGCGCCAGCAGCCCTCAGATGGGGGTGAACACTGAAGCTTTCTTT. The rearrangement uses TRBV5-1 and TRBJ1-1; the D gene is possibly TRBD1 (5 bases). V was clipped by 4 bases and J by 0 bases, with 13 bases between them. The CDR3 is 15 residues long. Germline CDR1 is SGHRS and CDR2 is YFSETQ.